One and the same sample provided the 24 T cell receptor beta chains below, sequenced in a study of OX40 agonist ivuxolimab in advanced cancers. Data came from immunoSEQ multiplex PCR; TCRdb stores just in-frame clones and leaves some out. The sample holds 53,000 or so clones, 75% to 80% seen once. Sequenced here: CD4+ or CD8+ T cells sorted from blood, sampled in a trial of the OX40 agonist ivuxolimab. These receptors all stem from an adult with an advanced solid tumor such as melanoma, head and neck, liver or kidney cancer.

V usage is TRBV5-8 and J usage is TRBJ2-3; D may be TRBD2 (5 bases). Germline V gene data show CDR1 as SGHTS and CDR2 as YDEGEE. Trimming took off 1 base at V and 3 bases at J, with 15 bases between the two ends. This CDR3 region has 16 residues. CDR3 loop: CASSLSLWGETDTQYF. The CDR3, as DNA: TGTGCCAGCAGCTTGTCCCTTTGGGGAGAGACAGATACGCAGTATTTT.

This clone was recorded once. CDR3 bases: TGTGCCAGCGCGCCGGGTCCGGAGAGTCAGCCCCAGCATTTT. Encoded protein: CASAPGPESQPQHF. The V call is TRBV7-2, the J call TRBJ1-5, with D unclear. Germline V lookup: CDR1 SGHTA, CDR2 FQGNSA. The length of the CDR3 is 14 residues. V gave up 8 bases and J gave up 6 bases, with 17 bases separating them.

In this sample, this clone turned up a few times. The chain couples TRBV6-5 to TRBJ1-6; D possibly corresponds to TRBD1 (6 bases). In germline, CDR1 is MNHEY, CDR2 SVGAGI. Deletions cut 4 bases from V and 7 bases from J, with 8 bases between. The CDR3 is 13 amino acids. This CDR3 is CASSLGANSPLHF. CDR3 nucleotide sequence: TGTGCCAGCAGTTTGGGGGCGAATTCACCCCTCCACTTT.

The chain has TRBV19 and TRBJ2-5; the D is unclear. Trimming shortened V by 3 bases and J by 2 bases, and 19 bases separated the two germline ends. Germline assignment: CDR1 LNHDA and CDR2 SQIVND (reference sequence). CDR3 length: 17 amino acids. CDR3 nucleotide sequence: TGTGCCAGTAGTATTGGAATGGCAGCAGGCGGACAAGAGACCCAGTACTTC. Amino acids: CASSIGMAAGGQETQYF.

V usage is TRBV6-1 and J usage is TRBJ1-1, with D maybe TRBD1 (5 bases). Germline lookup yields CDR1 MNHNS and CDR2 SASEGT. The germline V and J ends were trimmed by 5 bases and 4 bases, with 14 bases remaining between them. CDR3 size: 14 residues. CDR3 region: CASSYEGIGTEAFF. The CDR3 bases are TGTGCCAGCAGTTATGAGGGGATCGGCACTGAAGCTTTCTTT.

This chain connects TRBV27 to TRBJ1-1; D gene ambiguous. This CDR3 has 13 amino acids. V lost 3 bases and J 4 bases, leaving 9 bases between the germline ends. Germline CDR1 reads MNHEY; CDR2 reads SMNVEV (reference sequence). The CDR3 region has the DNA TGTGCCAGCAGTTTCAAGAGGGTCACTGAAGCTTTCTTT. This translates into CASSFKRVTEAFF.

V and J are TRBV5-1 and TRBJ2-3; 7 nucleotides align to TRBD2. Germline values: CDR1 SGHRS, CDR2 YFSETQ. Germline trimming cut 0 bases from V and 0 bases from J; bases unmatched to any gene: 10. CDR3 length: 18 amino acids. CDR3 sequence (DNA): TGCGCCAGCAGCTTGGGCCTAGCGGACCTCCTTAGCACAGATACGCAGTATTTT. It encodes CASSLGLADLLSTDTQYF.

The genes are TRBV6-1 and TRBJ1-5; the match to TRBD1 covers 9 bases. CDR1 is MNHNS and CDR2 is SASEGT in the germline V gene. CDR3 length equals 13 residues. V gave up 3 bases and J gave up 7 bases; unmatched junction bases: 1. In DNA form, the CDR3 reads TGTGCCAGCAGTGAGGACAGGGGACAGCCCCAGCATTTT. This sequence encodes CASSEDRGQPQHF.

The rearrangement uses TRBV27 and TRBJ1-6; the D is unclear. Germline-derived CDR1 and CDR2 are MNHEY and SMNVEV (reference sequence). The length of the CDR3 is 16 residues. V was shortened by 2 bases and J by 2 bases, with 10 bases between the two germline ends. CDR3 sequence reads: CASSLRWNTYNSPLHF. The CDR3 DNA reads TGTGCCAGCAGTTTACGATGGAATACCTATAATTCACCCCTCCACTTT.

The chain links TRBV7-6 to TRBJ1-4; 9 bases agree with TRBD1. The V segment lost 5 bases and the J segment 7 bases; nucleotides outside the gene matches: 8. Germline-derived CDR1 and CDR2 are SGHVS and FNYEAQ. The CDR3 extends over 15 amino acids. Here the CDR3 reads CASSPRDRVSEKLFF. In nucleotides, the CDR3 is TGTGCCAGCAGCCCGCGGGACAGGGTTTCTGAAAAACTGTTTTTT. The whole variable domain, filled in from reference TRBV7-6 and TRBJ1-4, reads GAGVSQSPRYKVTKRGQDVALRCDPISGHVSLYWYRQALGQGPEFLTYFNYEAQQDKSGLPNDRFSAERPEGSISTLTIQRTEQRDSAMYRCASSPRDRVSEKLFFGSGTQLSVL.

This clone appeared a single time. V gene TRBV7-9 combines with J gene TRBJ2-5; 7 bases line up with TRBD1. From germline, CDR1 is SEHNR and CDR2 FQNEAQ (reference sequence). There are 15 residues in the CDR3. V was pared by 4 bases and J by 3 bases, with 8 bases of the junction left unmatched. The chain's CDR3 is CASSSSGTAKETQYF. CDR3 nucleotide sequence: TGTGCCAGCAGCTCCTCCGGGACAGCCAAAGAGACCCAGTACTTC.

The V and J genes are TRBV30 and TRBJ1-5; no clear D gene. Germline V CDR1 and CDR2: GTSNPN, SVGIG (reference sequence). This CDR3 is built from 13 residues. V lost 1 base to trimming and J lost 11 bases, with 15 bases between them. The CDR3, as DNA: TGTGCCTGGAGTGCTTCGGGCCCCCTCGCCCAGCATTTT. This encodes CAWSASGPLAQHF.

The chain combines TRBV27 with TRBJ1-1; possibly TRBD1 for D (5 bases). V was trimmed by 4 bases and J by 1 base, leaving 16 bases between them. Per the germline V gene, CDR1 is MNHEY and CDR2 is SMNVEV (reference sequence). This CDR3 is built from 16 residues. The CDR3 DNA sequence: TGTGCCAGCAGTTCTCCCCCGGGACGGCGGAACACTGAAGCTTTCTTT. Protein product: CASSSPPGRRNTEAFF.

This clone was observed a few times. The gene calls are TRBV19 and TRBJ1-1; 8 nucleotides line up with TRBD1. J lost 3 bases, V lost 5 bases, and 8 bases had no gene match. Germline V CDR1 and CDR2: LNHDA, SQIVND (reference sequence). The CDR3 has 15 amino acids. The CDR3 protein is CASSGQGAGDTEAFF. In DNA, the CDR3 is TGTGCCAGTAGTGGCCAGGGGGCCGGTGACACTGAAGCTTTCTTT.

The chain employs TRBV12-5 and TRBJ1-5; no definite D call. Germline V gene lookup returns CDR1 LGHNT and CDR2 FRNRAP. CDR3 length equals 15 residues. Trimming left V 5 bases short and J 0 bases short, with 11 bases between. CDR3 nucleotides: TGTGCTAGTGGTCCCGGGTTGAATAGCAATCAGCCCCAGCATTTT. Protein sequence: CASGPGLNSNQPQHF.

The rearrangement links TRBV30 to TRBJ1-4, with 8 bases that match TRBD1. The length of the CDR3 is 14 residues. Germline V gene sequence: CDR1 GTSNPN, CDR2 SVGIG (reference sequence). The trim removed 7 bases at V and 7 bases at J, leaving 11 bases unmatched. The CDR3 loop is CASAFRTGFEKLFF. As DNA, the CDR3 is TGTGCCTCGGCGTTCCGGACAGGGTTTGAAAAACTGTTTTTT.

The chain carries TRBV28 and TRBJ2-5; D possibly corresponds to TRBD2 (5 bases). Germline V CDR1 and CDR2: MDHEN, SYDVKM. With 3 bases removed from V and 1 base from J, the gap between germline ends came to 9 bases. The CDR3 has 14 amino acids. The CDR3 bases are TGTGCCAGCAGTTTTAGGAGCGGCCAAGAGACCCAGTACTTC. It specifies CASSFRSGQETQYF.

V gene TRBV9 combines with J gene TRBJ1-1, with 7 bases fitting TRBD1. After removal of 2 bases from V and 5 bases from J, the junction contained 3 bases not matched to a gene. The CDR3 has 13 residues. Germline V gives CDR1 SGDLS, CDR2 YYNGEE. DNA for the CDR3: TGTGCCAGCAGCGTCGGGACAGAAACTGAAGCTTTCTTT. Its protein product is CASSVGTETEAFF.

The V call is TRBV28, the J call TRBJ1-5; unclear D gene. Germline loops: CDR1 MDHEN, CDR2 SYDVKM. V gave up 6 bases and J gave up 9 bases, with 15 bases separating them. The CDR3 is made up of 13 amino acids. CDR3 region: CASRAESFGPQHF. The CDR3 coding sequence is TGTGCCAGCAGGGCAGAAAGCTTCGGGCCCCAGCATTTT. The whole variable domain, filled in from reference TRBV28 and TRBJ1-5, reads DVKVTQSSRYLVKRTGEKVFLECVQDMDHENMFWYRQDPGLGLRLIYFSYDVKMKEKGDIPEGYSVSREKKERFSLILESASTNQTSMYLCASRAESFGPQHFGDGTRLSIL.

The chain combines TRBV5-1 with TRBJ1-2; possibly TRBD1 for D (5 bases). The germline gives CDR1 SGHRS, CDR2 YFSETQ. V gave up 0 bases and J gave up 2 bases, with 11 bases separating them. The CDR3 length is 15 residues. CDR3 region: CASSLESGTNYGYTF. In DNA, the CDR3 is TGCGCCAGCAGCTTGGAGTCAGGGACCAACTATGGCTACACCTTC. Full variable domain (outside the CDR3, taken from reference TRBV5-1 and TRBJ1-2): KAGVTQTPRYLIKTRGQQVTLSCSPISGHRSVSWYQQTPGQGLQFLFEYFSETQRNKGNFPGRFSGRQFSNSRSEMNVSTLELGDSALYLCASSLESGTNYGYTFGSGTRLTVV.

This rearrangement joins TRBV5-1 to TRBJ1-6; a weak D match, TRBD1 (6 bases). CDR3 length: 14 residues. In germline, CDR1 is SGHRS, CDR2 YFSETQ. V was cut by 1 base and J by 8 bases, with 10 bases left in between. CDR3 sequence (DNA): TGCGCCAGCAGCTTGACAGGGCCGGATTCACCCCTCCACTTT. Its translation is CASSLTGPDSPLHF. The full variable domain, with the rest looked up from reference TRBV5-1 and TRBJ1-6, is KAGVTQTPRYLIKTRGQQVTLSCSPISGHRSVSWYQQTPGQGLQFLFEYFSETQRNKGNFPGRFSGRQFSNSRSEMNVSTLELGDSALYLCASSLTGPDSPLHFGNGTRLTVT.

The chain couples TRBV6-6 to TRBJ1-6, with 8 bases lining up with TRBD1. After removal of 6 bases from V and 4 bases from J, the junction contained 8 bases not matched to a gene. CDR1 and CDR2 (germline): MNHNY, SVGAGI (reference sequence). The CDR3 totals 16 residues. The CDR3 region has the DNA TGTGCCAGCAGCAACGGACAGGGACGGTATAATTCACCCCTCCACTTT. Protein product: CASSNGQGRYNSPLHF.

This sequence joins TRBV7-9 and TRBJ1-5, with TRBD1 matching 10 bases. Germline lookup yields CDR1 SEHNR and CDR2 FQNEAQ (reference sequence). This CDR3 is 16 amino acids long. The V gene end was trimmed by 2 bases and the J gene end by 2 bases; junction bases not matched to a gene: 3. CDR3 sequence reads: CASSLLTGGGNQPQHF. The CDR3 region has the DNA TGTGCCAGCAGCTTACTGACAGGGGGCGGCAATCAGCCCCAGCATTTT.

This chain links TRBV19 with TRBJ2-6; 8 bases are shared with TRBD1. V lost 7 bases, J lost 2 bases, and 7 bases stayed unmatched. The germline V gene encodes CDR1 LNHDA and CDR2 SQIVND (reference sequence). This CDR3 spans 16 amino acids. The CDR3 DNA is TGTGCCAGTACCGACAGGGGAGCTGCTGGGGCCAACGTCCTGACTTTC. Its protein is CASTDRGAAGANVLTF.